This TCR beta chain was captured in a study of identifying expanded T cells in peripheral blood (dated by TCRdb to between 2018 and 2020). Regarding the complete study: Separate aliquots of the same genomic DNA pool were sequenced to produce technical replicates, and four replicates were compared in pairs.

TCRbeta CDR3 regions were profiled by bias-controlled multiplex PCR amplification of genomic DNA with the immunoSEQ Assay. The authors' analysis ran thus. To quantify the absolute abundance of each unique TCRbeta CDR3 region, the sequences were collapsed and filtered. Differential abundance was assessed using a binomial (Fisher-equivalent) model and a beta-binomial model in which time-dependent variance fitted from healthy donors was added. Any clone with fewer than 5 combined templates was excluded, and a clone was called differentially abundant if its Benjamini-Hochberg FDR was below 0.01. The form v = (b*log(k)+a)^2 was used to model beta-binomial variance as a function of total template count across the two samples. TCRdb mirrors the immuneACCESS table, restricted to in-frame sequences. Some clones are absent from its copies; in checked studies, under half trace to an unresolved V gene, and the reason for the others is unknown. V, J and clone size are those of that table, while D and trimming were read from the DNA. The sample contains under 85,000 clones, less than 90% of them found a single time. Together, the top ten hold roughly a fifth of the sample.

Notes on this clone: Its antigen is currently not known. The sample holds no much larger clone one base away, and base qualities are not on file.

CDR1 and CDR2, per the germline V gene, are SGHAT and FQNNGV. V loses 5 bases at its end and J loses 4 bases; junction bases beyond the gene matches: 5. The CDR3 covers 14 residues, taking in both the cysteine and the phenylalanine. Only the CDR3 DNA is retained, 42 bases long and in frame from the first base. During the collection period, no immune events, such as infections, were documented for the healthy donors. Healthy-donor blood repertoires served as a training cohort to calibrate time-dependent variance in a beta-binomial model of T-cell clone differential abundance. The training cohort included 10 healthy donors, of whom 3 were female and 7 were male. The donors were between roughly 29 and 64 years old, with an average age of approximately 47 years. Whole blood was collected from each healthy donor at three time points spaced roughly two weeks apart and obtained from a commercial supplier. For immunosequencing, genomic DNA was extracted from whole blood that had not been sorted.

Study-level results and caveats: Variance in clone template counts between approximately 2-week samples significantly increased with total template count across all healthy donors. About 1.1 differentially abundant clones were flagged by the binomial model between technical replicates, whereas about 15 and 19 were flagged over roughly two weeks and four weeks, respectively. The authors expected that over much longer intervals, such as months to years, biological variance in healthy repertoires might increase even further. The beta-binomial model significantly reduced the number of clones called differentially abundant and the false-positive rate across all healthy-donor time intervals.

The specimen was blood. The clonotype comes from a person aged 18 to 75 in good health. The chain employs TRBV11-2 and TRBJ2-7, with TRBD1 matching 10 junction bases. The CDR3 loop reads CASSRTGGPYEQYF. The sequenced DNA: TGTGCCAGCAGCCGGACAGGGGGTCCGTACGAGCAGTACTTC.